One sample yielded the 10 T cell receptor beta chains listed below, sequenced in a study of shared clonotypes between healthy human individuals. TCRdb's copy holds only in-frame clones and misses some; the assay was immunoSEQ multiplex PCR. The sample gives about 680,000 clones, around four fifths of which show up once; around 1.8% is in the top ten. The sample consisted of memory CD4+ T cells sorted from blood. Regarding subset: CD45RA-negative fraction. These receptors were obtained from a woman in her twenties or thirties in good health.

This chain links TRBV21-1 with TRBJ2-7; the D call TRBD1 from the table was never checked on the DNA. TRBV21-1 represents a pseudogene. The CDR3 extends over 15 amino acids. The CDR3 DNA reads TGTGCCAGCCCTAAAAGGAACAGGGCCGGGGACGAGCAGTACTTC. Amino acid sequence: CASPKRNRAGDEQYF.

The chain is built from TRBV5-1 and TRBJ2-2; possible D gene TRBD1, 6 bases. The CDR3 runs to 14 residues. V lost 3 bases to trimming and J lost 6 bases, with 12 bases between them. CDR1 is SGHRS and CDR2 is YFSETQ in the germline V gene. CDR3 sequence (DNA): TGCGCCAGCAGCTCGGGACATGAGTCCGGGGAGCTGTTTTTT. Translation: CASSSGHESGELFF.

V gene TRBV9 combines with J gene TRBJ2-6, with 8 bases fitting TRBD1. Germline CDR1 SGDLS, CDR2 YYNGEE. Trimming at V came to 3 bases and at J to 4 bases, leaving 12 bases not matched to a gene. The CDR3 has 18 amino acids. The CDR3 sequence is CASSGTGTGSSGANVLTF. The CDR3 DNA follows: TGTGCCAGCAGCGGTACCGGGACAGGATCATCCGGGGCCAACGTCCTGACTTTC.

The chain uses TRBV10-2 and TRBJ1-2; D not certain. Trimming stripped 6 bases from V and 3 bases from J, with 11 bases between. Germline V lookup: CDR1 WSHSY, CDR2 SAAADI. The CDR3 is 13 amino acids. As DNA, the CDR3 is TGCGCCAGCAGCCGGGCAACGGACTATGGCTACACCTTC. This translates into CASSRATDYGYTF.

CDR3 sequence reads: CASSPWQGGTYEQYF. As DNA, the CDR3 is TGTGCCAGCAGTCCCTGGCAAGGGGGTACCTACGAGCAGTACTTC. This chain uses TRBV6-1 with TRBJ2-7; tentative D call: TRBD1 (6 bases). There are 15 residues in the CDR3. From germline, CDR1 is MNHNS and CDR2 SASEGT. V was trimmed by 5 bases and J by 2 bases, leaving 16 bases between them.

The V gene is TRBV10-3, the J gene TRBJ1-1; D not certain. CDR3 length equals 13 residues. V was trimmed by 6 bases and J by 1 base, leaving 9 bases between them. In germline, CDR1 is ENHRY, CDR2 SYGVKD. CDR3 in amino acids: CAIRAGSNTEAFF. For the CDR3, the DNA is TGTGCCATCAGGGCTGGCTCGAACACTGAAGCTTTCTTT.

This clone appeared a single time. V and J are TRBV15 and TRBJ1-3; possible D gene TRBD1, 6 bases. This CDR3 is 15 amino acids long. Trimming removed 3 bases at V and 0 bases at J, with 9 bases between. The germline gives CDR1 LNHNV, CDR2 YYDKDF (reference sequence). The CDR3 bases are TGTGCCACCAGCAGCCTGGACAGCTCTGGAAACACCATATATTTT. Its protein is CATSSLDSSGNTIYF.

The chain recombines TRBV28 with TRBJ1-3; D ambiguous. CDR1 and CDR2 from the germline V gene are MDHEN and SYDVKM. The CDR3 is made up of 16 amino acids. The V and J ends lost 4 bases and 5 bases respectively, with 18 bases between them. The CDR3 DNA is TGTGCCAGCAGTTCGACCTCCCCCAGGTTTCGAAACACCATATATTTT. It encodes CASSSTSPRFRNTIYF.

The CDR3 sequence: CASSPDGTSYEQYF. CDR3 DNA: TGTGCCAGCTCACCCGACGGGACTTCCTACGAGCAGTACTTC. The chain has TRBV18 and TRBJ2-7; TRBD2 is a possible D gene (6 bases). Germline-derived CDR1 and CDR2 are KGHSH and LQKENI. This CDR3 region has 14 residues. V was clipped by 3 bases and J by 1 base, with 10 bases between them.

This CDR3 is CASTAGVNTEAFF. The CDR3 DNA reads as TGCGCCAGCACCGCGGGGGTTAACACTGAAGCTTTCTTT. The V gene is TRBV5-1, the J gene TRBJ1-1; a weak D match, TRBD1 (5 bases). Trimming left V 6 bases short and J 2 bases short, with 11 bases between. CDR3 length equals 13 residues. Germline values: CDR1 SGHRS, CDR2 YFSETQ.